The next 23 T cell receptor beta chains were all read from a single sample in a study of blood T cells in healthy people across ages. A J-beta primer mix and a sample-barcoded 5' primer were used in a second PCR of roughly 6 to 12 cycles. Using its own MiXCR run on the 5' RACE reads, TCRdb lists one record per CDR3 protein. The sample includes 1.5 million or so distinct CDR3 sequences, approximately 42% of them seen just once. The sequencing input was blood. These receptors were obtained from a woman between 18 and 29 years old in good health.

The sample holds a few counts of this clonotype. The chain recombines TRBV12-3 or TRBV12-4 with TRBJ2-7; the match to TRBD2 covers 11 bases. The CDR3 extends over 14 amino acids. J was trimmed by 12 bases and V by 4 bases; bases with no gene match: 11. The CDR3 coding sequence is TGTGCCAGCAGTTCAACGAGACTAGCGGGACCCTCGTACTTC. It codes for CASSSTRLAGPSYF.

As DNA, the CDR3 is TGCAGTGCTAGAGCTCGGAGGGGGAATCAGCCCCAGCATTTT. It is translated as CSARARRGNQPQHF. The V and J genes are TRBV20-1 and TRBJ1-5; D is perhaps TRBD1 (6 bases). The CDR3 is made up of 14 amino acids. V gave up 1 base and J gave up 4 bases, with 11 bases separating them. Germline V lookup: CDR1 DFQATT, CDR2 SNEGSKA (reference sequence).

The CDR3 protein is CASSLSARGWEQFF. CDR3 coding DNA: TGTGCCAGCAGTTTATCTGCAAGGGGTTGGGAGCAGTTCTTC. J is TRBJ2-1 and V is TRBV27, with a weak D call TRBD1 (5 bases). Germline V gene sequence: CDR1 MNHEY, CDR2 SMNVEV (reference sequence). This CDR3 region has 14 residues. The ends were cut back, 0 bases at V and 10 bases at J, with 13 bases in the middle.

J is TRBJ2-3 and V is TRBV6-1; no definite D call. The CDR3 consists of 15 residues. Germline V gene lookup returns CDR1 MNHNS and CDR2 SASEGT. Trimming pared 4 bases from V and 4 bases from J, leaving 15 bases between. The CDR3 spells CASSVAGRSSDTQYF. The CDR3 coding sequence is TGTGCCAGCAGTGTGGCAGGTCGTTCTTCAGATACGCAGTATTTT.

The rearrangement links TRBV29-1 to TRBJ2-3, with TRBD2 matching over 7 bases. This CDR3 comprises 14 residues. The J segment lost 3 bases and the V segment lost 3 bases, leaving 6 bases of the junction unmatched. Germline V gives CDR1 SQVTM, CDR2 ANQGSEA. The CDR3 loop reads CSVDGGSGTDTQYF. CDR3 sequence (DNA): TGCAGCGTTGATGGCGGGAGTGGAACAGATACGCAGTATTTT.

The CDR3 sequence: CASSQDSRENEKLFF. The CDR3, as DNA: TGCGCCAGCAGCCAAGATTCTCGGGAGAATGAAAAACTGTTTTTT. The rearrangement links TRBV4-3 to TRBJ1-4; no clear D. The germline V gene has CDR1 LGHNA and CDR2 YSLEER. The CDR3 is made up of 15 amino acids. V lost 0 bases, J lost 5 bases, and 10 bases lay in between.

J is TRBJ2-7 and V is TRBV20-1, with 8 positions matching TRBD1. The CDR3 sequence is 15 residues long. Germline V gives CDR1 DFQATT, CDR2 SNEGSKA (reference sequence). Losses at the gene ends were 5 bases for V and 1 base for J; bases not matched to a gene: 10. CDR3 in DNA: TGCAGTGCTGGACAGGGCCCCACCCCTTCCTACGAGCAGTACTTC. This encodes CSAGQGPTPSYEQYF.

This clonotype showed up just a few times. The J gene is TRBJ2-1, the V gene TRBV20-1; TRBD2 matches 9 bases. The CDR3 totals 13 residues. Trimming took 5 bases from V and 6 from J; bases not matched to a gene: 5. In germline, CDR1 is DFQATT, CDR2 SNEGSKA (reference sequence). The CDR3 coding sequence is TGCAGTGCTGCGGGACTAGCCGCCAATGAGCAGTTCTTC. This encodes CSAAGLAANEQFF.

In DNA, the CDR3 is TGCGCCAGCAGCTTGCTCCCAGGGACTGAAGCTTTCTTT. This gives the protein CASSLLPGTEAFF. V gene TRBV5-1 combines with J gene TRBJ1-1; D may be TRBD1 (5 bases). This CDR3 contains 13 residues. Per the germline V gene, CDR1 is SGHRS and CDR2 is YFSETQ. V lost 1 base to trimming and J lost 5 bases, with 9 bases between them.

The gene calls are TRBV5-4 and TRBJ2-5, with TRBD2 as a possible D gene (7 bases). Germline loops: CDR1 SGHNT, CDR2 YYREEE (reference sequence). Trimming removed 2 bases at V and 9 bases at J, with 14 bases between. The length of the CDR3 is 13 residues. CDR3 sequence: CASSFDQGRAQYF. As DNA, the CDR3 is TGTGCCAGCAGCTTTGACCAGGGGAGGGCCCAGTACTTC.

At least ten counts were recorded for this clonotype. CDR3 region: CATQGGFDEQFF. CDR3 bases: TGTGCCACACAGGGCGGTTTCGATGAGCAGTTCTTC. The rearrangement links TRBV6-6 to TRBJ2-1; tentative D call: TRBD1 (6 bases). The germline CDR1 and CDR2 sequences are MNHNY and SVGAGI (reference sequence). Trimming stripped 10 bases from V and 8 bases from J, with 15 bases between. This CDR3 is 12 amino acids long.

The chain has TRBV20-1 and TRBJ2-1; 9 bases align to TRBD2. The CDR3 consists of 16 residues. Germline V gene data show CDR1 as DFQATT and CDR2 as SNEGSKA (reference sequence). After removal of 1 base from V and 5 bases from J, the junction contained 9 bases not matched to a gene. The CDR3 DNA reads TGCAGTGCTAGAGCAAGGGGCGGGGGGGCTCACAATGAGCAGTTCTTC. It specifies CSARARGGGAHNEQFF.

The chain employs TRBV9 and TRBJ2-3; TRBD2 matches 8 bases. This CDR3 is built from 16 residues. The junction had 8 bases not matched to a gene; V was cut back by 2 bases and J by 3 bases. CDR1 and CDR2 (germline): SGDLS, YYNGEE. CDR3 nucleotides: TGTGCCAGCAGCGTGGGACTAGACCCCGTAACAGATACGCAGTATTTT. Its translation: CASSVGLDPVTDTQYF.

The CDR3 loop is CASSLLTGFVDGYTF. The CDR3 nucleotides are TGTGCCAGCAGCTTACTGACAGGGTTCGTCGATGGCTACACCTTC. The chain combines TRBV5-4 with TRBJ1-2; 7 bases match TRBD1. V dropped 2 bases and J dropped 6; count of bases not matched to a gene: 10. This CDR3 is 15 amino acids long. In germline, CDR1 is SGHNT, CDR2 YYREEE (reference sequence).

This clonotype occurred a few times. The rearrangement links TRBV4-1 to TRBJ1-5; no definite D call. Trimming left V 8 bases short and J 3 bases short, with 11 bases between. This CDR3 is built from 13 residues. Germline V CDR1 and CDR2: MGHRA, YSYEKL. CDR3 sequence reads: CASGRGPNQPQHF. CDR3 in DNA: TGCGCCAGCGGCCGGGGTCCCAATCAGCCCCAGCATTTT.

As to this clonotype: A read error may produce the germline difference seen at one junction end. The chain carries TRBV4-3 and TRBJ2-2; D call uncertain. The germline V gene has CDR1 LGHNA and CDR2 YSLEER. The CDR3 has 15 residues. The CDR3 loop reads CASSQEVANTRELFF. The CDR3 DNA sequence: TGCGCCAGCAGCCAAGAGGTAGCCAACACCAGGGAGCTGTTTTTT.

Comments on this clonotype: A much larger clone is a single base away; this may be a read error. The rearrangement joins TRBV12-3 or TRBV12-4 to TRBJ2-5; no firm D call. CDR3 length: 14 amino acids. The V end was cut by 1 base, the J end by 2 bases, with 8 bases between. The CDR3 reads CASSLGAQQETQYF. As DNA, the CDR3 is TGTGCCAGCAGTTTAGGCGCGCAACAAGAGACCCAGTACTTC.

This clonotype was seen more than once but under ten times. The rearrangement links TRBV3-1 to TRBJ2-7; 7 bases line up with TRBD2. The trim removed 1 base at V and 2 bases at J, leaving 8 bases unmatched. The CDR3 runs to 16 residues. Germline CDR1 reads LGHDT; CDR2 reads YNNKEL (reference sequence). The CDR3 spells CASSQVFTSATYEQYF. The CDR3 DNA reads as TGTGCCAGCAGCCAAGTGTTTACTAGCGCTACCTACGAGCAGTACTTC.

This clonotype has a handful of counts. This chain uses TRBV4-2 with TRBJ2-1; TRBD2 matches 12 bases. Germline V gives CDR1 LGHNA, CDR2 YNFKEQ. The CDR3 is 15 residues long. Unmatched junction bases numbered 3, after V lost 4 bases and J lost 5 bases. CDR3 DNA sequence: TGTGCCAGCAGCCCGTGGACTAGCGGGAACAATGAGCAGTTCTTC. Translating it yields CASSPWTSGNNEQFF.

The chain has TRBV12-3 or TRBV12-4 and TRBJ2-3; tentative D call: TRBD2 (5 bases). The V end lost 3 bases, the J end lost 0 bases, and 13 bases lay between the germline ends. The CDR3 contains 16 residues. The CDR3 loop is CASSLKRGTSTDTQYF. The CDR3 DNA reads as TGTGCCAGCAGTTTGAAACGGGGAACCAGCACAGATACGCAGTATTTT.

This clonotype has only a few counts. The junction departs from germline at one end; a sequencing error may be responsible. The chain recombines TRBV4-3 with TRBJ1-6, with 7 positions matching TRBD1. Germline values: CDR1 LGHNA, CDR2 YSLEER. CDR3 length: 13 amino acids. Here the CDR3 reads CVSSQDRDSPLHF. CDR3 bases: TGCGTCAGCAGCCAAGACAGGGACTCACCCCTCCACTTT.

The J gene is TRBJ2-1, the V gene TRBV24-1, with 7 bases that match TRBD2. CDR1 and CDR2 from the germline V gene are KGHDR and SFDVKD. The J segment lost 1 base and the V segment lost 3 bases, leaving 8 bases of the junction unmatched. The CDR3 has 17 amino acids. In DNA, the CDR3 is TGTGCCACCAGTGATCCCGCTAGCGGTACGTCCTACAATGAGCAGTTCTTC. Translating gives CATSDPASGTSYNEQFF.

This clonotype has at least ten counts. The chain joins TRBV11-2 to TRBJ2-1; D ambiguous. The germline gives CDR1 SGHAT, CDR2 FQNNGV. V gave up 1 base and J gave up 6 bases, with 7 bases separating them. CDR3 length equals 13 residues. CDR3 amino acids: CASSLGGPNEQFF. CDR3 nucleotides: TGTGCCAGCAGCTTAGGGGGTCCCAATGAGCAGTTCTTC.